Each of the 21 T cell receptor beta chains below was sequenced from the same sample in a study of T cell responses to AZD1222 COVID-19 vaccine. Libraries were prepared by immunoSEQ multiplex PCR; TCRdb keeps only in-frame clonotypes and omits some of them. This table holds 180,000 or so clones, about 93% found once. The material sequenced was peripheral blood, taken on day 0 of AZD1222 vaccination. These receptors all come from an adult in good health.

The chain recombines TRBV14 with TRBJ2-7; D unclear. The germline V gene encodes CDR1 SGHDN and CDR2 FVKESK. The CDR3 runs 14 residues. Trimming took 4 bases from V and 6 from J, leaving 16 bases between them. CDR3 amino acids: CASSPRAALGEQYF. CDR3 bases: TGTGCCAGCAGCCCCCGGGCAGCATTGGGCGAGCAGTACTTC.

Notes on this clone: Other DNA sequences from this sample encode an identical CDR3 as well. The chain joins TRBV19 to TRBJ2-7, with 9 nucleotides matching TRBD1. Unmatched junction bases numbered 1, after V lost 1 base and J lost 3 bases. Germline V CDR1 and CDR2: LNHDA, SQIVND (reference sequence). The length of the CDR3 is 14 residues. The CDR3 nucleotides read TGTGCCAGTAGTATAGGGACAGGGGACTACGAGCAGTACTTC. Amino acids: CASSIGTGDYEQYF. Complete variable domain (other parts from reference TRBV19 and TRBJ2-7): DGGITQSPKYLFRKEGQNVTLSCEQNLNHDAMYWYRQDPGQGLRLIYYSQIVNDFQKGDIAEGYSVSREKKESFPLTVTSAQKNPTAFYLCASSIGTGDYEQYFGPGTRLTVT.

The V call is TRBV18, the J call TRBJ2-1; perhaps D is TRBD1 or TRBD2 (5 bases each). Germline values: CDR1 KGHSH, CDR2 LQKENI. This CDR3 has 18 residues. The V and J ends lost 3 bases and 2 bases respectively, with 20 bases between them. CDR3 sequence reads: CASSPEDQTGTTYNEQFF. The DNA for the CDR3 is TGTGCCAGCTCACCTGAGGACCAAACCGGGACGACCTACAATGAGCAGTTCTTC.

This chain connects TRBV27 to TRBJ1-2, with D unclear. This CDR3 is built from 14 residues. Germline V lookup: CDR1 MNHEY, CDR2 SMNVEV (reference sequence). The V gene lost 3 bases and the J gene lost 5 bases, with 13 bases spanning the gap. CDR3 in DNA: TGTGCCAGCAGTTTGTCGGCCACCCCGTATGGCTACACCTTC. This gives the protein CASSLSATPYGYTF.

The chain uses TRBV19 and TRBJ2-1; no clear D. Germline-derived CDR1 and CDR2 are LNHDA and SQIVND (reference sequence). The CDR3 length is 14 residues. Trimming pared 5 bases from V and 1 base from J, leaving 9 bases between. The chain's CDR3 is CASSSRISYNEQFF. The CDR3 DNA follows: TGTGCCAGTAGTTCGCGGATTTCCTACAATGAGCAGTTCTTC. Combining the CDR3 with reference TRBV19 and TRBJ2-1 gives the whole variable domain DGGITQSPKYLFRKEGQNVTLSCEQNLNHDAMYWYRQDPGQGLRLIYYSQIVNDFQKGDIAEGYSVSREKKESFPLTVTSAQKNPTAFYLCASSSRISYNEQFFGPGTRLTVL.

The CDR3 DNA is TGTGCCAGCAGCCACCGGGACCTCTACAATGAGCAGTTCTTC. This translates into CASSHRDLYNEQFF. The chain couples TRBV14 to TRBJ2-1, with D perhaps matching TRBD1 or TRBD2 (5 bases each). The germline CDR1 and CDR2 sequences are SGHDN and FVKESK. CDR3 length equals 14 residues. Trimming pared 3 bases from V and 3 bases from J, leaving 9 bases between.

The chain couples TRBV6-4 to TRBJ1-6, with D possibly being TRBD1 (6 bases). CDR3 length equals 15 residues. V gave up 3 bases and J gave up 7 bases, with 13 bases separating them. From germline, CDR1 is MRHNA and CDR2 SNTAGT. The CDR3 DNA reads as TGTGCCAGCAGTGAGGGGGGCATTGGGAATTCACCCCTCCACTTT. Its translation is CASSEGGIGNSPLHF.

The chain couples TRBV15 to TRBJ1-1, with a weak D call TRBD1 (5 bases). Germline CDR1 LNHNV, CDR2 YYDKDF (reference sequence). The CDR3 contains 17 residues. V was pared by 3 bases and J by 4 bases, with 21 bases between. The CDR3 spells CATSRIAGGDWGTEAFF. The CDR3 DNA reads TGTGCCACCAGCAGGATTGCCGGGGGGGATTGGGGCACTGAAGCTTTCTTT.

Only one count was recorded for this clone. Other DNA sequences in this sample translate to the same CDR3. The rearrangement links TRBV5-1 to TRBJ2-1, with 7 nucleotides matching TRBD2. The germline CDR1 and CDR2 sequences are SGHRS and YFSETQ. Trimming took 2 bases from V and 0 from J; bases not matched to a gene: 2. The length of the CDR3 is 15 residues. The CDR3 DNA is TGCGCCAGCAGCTTTGGCGGGAGCTCCTACAATGAGCAGTTCTTC. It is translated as CASSFGGSSYNEQFF.

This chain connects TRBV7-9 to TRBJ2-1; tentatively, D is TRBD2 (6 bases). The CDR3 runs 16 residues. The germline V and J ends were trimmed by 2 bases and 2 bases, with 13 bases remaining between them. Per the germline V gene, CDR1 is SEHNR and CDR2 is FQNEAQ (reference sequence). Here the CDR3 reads CASSLRAGRTYNEQFF. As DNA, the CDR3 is TGTGCCAGCAGCTTAAGAGCAGGGAGGACCTACAATGAGCAGTTCTTC.

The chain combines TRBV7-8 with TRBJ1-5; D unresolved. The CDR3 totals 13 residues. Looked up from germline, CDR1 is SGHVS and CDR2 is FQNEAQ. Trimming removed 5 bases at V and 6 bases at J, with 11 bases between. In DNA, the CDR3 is TGTGCCAGCAGCCTCGCCCAGGTTCAGCCCCAGCATTTT. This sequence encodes CASSLAQVQPQHF. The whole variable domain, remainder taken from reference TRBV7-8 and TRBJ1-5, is GAGVSQSPRYKVAKRGQDVALRCDPISGHVSLFWYQQALGQGPEFLTYFQNEAQLDKSGLPSDRFFAERPEGSVSTLKIQRTQQEDSAVYLCASSLAQVQPQHFGDGTRLSIL.

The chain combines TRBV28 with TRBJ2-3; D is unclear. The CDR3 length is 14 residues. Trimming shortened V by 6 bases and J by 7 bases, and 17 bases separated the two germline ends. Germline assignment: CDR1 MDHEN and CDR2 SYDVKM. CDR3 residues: CASRLGQAKNTQYF. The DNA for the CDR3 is TGTGCCAGCAGACTCGGGCAGGCCAAGAATACGCAGTATTTT. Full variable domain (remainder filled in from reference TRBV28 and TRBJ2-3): DVKVTQSSRYLVKRTGEKVFLECVQDMDHENMFWYRQDPGLGLRLIYFSYDVKMKEKGDIPEGYSVSREKKERFSLILESASTNQTSMYLCASRLGQAKNTQYFGPGTRLTVL.

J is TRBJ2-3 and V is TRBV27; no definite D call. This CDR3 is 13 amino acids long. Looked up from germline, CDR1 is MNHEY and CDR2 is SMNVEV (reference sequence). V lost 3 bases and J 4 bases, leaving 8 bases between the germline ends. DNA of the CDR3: TGTGCCAGCAGTTTCCTTCAAGCAGATACGCAGTATTTT. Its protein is CASSFLQADTQYF.

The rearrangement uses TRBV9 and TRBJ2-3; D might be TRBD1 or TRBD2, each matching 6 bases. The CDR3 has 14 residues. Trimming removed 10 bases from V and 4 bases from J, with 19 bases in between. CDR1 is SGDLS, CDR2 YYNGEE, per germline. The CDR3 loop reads CAVILLRGADTQYF. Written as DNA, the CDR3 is TGTGCCGTAATACTTCTTAGGGGGGCAGATACGCAGTATTTT.

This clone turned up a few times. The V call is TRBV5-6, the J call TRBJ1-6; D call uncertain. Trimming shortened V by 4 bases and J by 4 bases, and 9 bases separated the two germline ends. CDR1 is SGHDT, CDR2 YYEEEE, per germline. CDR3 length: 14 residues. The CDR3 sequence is CASSPEGYNSPLHF. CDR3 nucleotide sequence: TGTGCCAGCAGCCCGGAGGGATATAATTCACCCCTCCACTTT.

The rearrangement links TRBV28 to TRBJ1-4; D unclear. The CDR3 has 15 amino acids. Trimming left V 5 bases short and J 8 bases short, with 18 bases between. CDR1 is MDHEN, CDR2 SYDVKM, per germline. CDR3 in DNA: TGTGCCAGCAGTCCTCGGACGTTAGCACAAGAAAAACTGTTTTTT. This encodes CASSPRTLAQEKLFF.

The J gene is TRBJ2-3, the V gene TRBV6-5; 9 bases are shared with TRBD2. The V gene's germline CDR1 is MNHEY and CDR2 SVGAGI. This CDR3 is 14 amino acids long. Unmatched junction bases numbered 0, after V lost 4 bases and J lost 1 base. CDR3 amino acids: CASSLAGGTDTQYF. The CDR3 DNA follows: TGTGCCAGCAGTTTAGCGGGGGGCACAGATACGCAGTATTTT.

The CDR3 nucleotides read TGTGCCAGCAGTGAATGGAGCGGACCCGTGGCGGAGACCCAGTACTTC. Amino acids: CASSEWSGPVAETQYF. This chain uses TRBV6-1 with TRBJ2-5; D perhaps matches TRBD2 (5 bases). CDR1 and CDR2 (germline): MNHNS, SASEGT. The V end lost 2 bases, the J end lost 5 bases, and 18 bases lay between the germline ends. CDR3 length: 16 amino acids.

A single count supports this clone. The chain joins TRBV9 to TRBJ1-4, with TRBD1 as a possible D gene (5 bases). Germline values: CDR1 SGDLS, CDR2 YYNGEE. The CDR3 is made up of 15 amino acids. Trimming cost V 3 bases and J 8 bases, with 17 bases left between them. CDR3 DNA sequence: TGTGCCAGCAGCGCTGGGGGGGGAGGGAAGGAAAAACTGTTTTTT. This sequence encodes CASSAGGGGKEKLFF.

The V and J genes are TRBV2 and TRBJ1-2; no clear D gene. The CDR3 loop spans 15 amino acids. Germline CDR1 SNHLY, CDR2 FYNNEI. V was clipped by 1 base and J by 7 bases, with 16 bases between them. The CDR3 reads CASSEGGGRGVGYTF. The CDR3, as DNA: TGTGCCAGCAGTGAAGGGGGAGGGCGGGGAGTTGGCTACACCTTC. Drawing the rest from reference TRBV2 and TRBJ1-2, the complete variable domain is EPEVTQTPSHQVTQMGQEVILRCVPISNHLYFYWYRQILGQKVEFLVSFYNNEISEKSEIFDDQFSVERPDGSNFTLKIRSTKLEDSAMYFCASSEGGGRGVGYTFGSGTRLTVV.

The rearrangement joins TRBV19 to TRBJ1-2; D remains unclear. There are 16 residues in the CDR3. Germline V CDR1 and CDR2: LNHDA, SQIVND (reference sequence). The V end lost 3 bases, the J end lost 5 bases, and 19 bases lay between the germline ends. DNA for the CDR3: TGTGCCAGTAGTATCAGATTCGTTCAGATTCTTTATGGCTACACCTTC. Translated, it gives CASSIRFVQILYGYTF. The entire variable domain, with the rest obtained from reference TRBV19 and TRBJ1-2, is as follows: DGGITQSPKYLFRKEGQNVTLSCEQNLNHDAMYWYRQDPGQGLRLIYYSQIVNDFQKGDIAEGYSVSREKKESFPLTVTSAQKNPTAFYLCASSIRFVQILYGYTFGSGTRLTVV.